These 23 T cell receptor beta chains share one sample of origin, sequenced in a study of blood T cells in healthy people across ages. Alongside a J-beta primer mix, a sample-barcoded 5' primer served in a second PCR lasting roughly 7 to 12 cycles. TCRdb processed the 5' RACE reads anew with MiXCR; each CDR3 protein has one entry. This table has about 750,000 distinct CDR3 sequences, approximately 55% appearing once. Sequenced material: blood. The origin of the receptors is a man older than 75 in good health.

V gene TRBV24-1 combines with J gene TRBJ1-1, with 11 bases aligning to TRBD1. This CDR3 is 18 amino acids long. Per the germline V gene, CDR1 is KGHDR and CDR2 is SFDVKD. V shed 5 bases and J 3 bases; nucleotides not matched to a gene: 13. CDR3 sequence reads: CATSGTGTGGKPYTEAFF. The DNA of the CDR3 is TGTGCCACCAGTGGTACTGGGACAGGGGGAAAACCGTACACTGAAGCTTTCTTT.

The V call is TRBV27, the J call TRBJ2-3; D might be TRBD1 or TRBD2, each matching 5 bases. Trimming cost V 7 bases and J 14 bases, with 22 bases left between them. This CDR3 has 13 amino acids. CDR1 and CDR2 from the germline V gene are MNHEY and SMNVEV (reference sequence). The CDR3 DNA follows: TGTGCCAGCAAAGAGGGGTTGGGTAGATACGCGTATTTT. This encodes CASKEGLGRYAYF.

The V gene is TRBV5-1, the J gene TRBJ2-6, with TRBD1 matching over 7 bases. CDR1 and CDR2 (germline): SGHRS, YFSETQ. This CDR3 region has 19 residues. The V segment lost 0 bases and the J segment 3 bases; nucleotides outside the gene matches: 12. CDR3 region: CASSLGPHDRAHGANVLTF. The CDR3 DNA sequence: TGCGCCAGCAGCTTGGGTCCCCACGACAGGGCTCATGGGGCCAACGTCCTGACTTTC. The whole variable domain, remainder taken from reference TRBV5-1 and TRBJ2-6, is KAGVTQTPRYLIKTRGQQVTLSCSPISGHRSVSWYQQTPGQGLQFLFEYFSETQRNKGNFPGRFSGRQFSNSRSEMNVSTLELGDSALYLCASSLGPHDRAHGANVLTFGAGSRLTVL.

This clonotype appeared once. This chain joins TRBV6-1 and TRBJ1-1; D perhaps matches TRBD1 (6 bases). V shed 7 bases and J shed 0 bases, with 18 bases lying between them. The CDR3 consists of 16 residues. CDR1 and CDR2 from the germline V gene are MNHNS and SASEGT. The CDR3 sequence: CASTRTDLSMNTEAFF. The CDR3 region has the DNA TGTGCCAGCACCAGGACAGACCTTTCCATGAACACTGAAGCTTTCTTT.

The chain has TRBV6-5 and TRBJ2-7; TRBD2 matches 13 bases. Germline trimming cut 4 bases from V and 6 bases from J; bases unmatched to any gene: 3. There are 14 residues in the CDR3. CDR1 is MNHEY and CDR2 is SVGAGI in the germline V gene. Written as DNA, the CDR3 is TGTGCCAGCAGTTCCAGGACTAGCGGGAGCGAGCAGTACTTC. Translation gives CASSSRTSGSEQYF.

This clonotype was detected a few times. The V and J genes are TRBV12-3 or TRBV12-4 and TRBJ1-2; D is unresolved. The CDR3 totals 12 residues. V lost 2 bases, J lost 7 bases, and 8 bases lay in between. DNA for the CDR3: TGTGCCAGCAGTTTACGAGGTTCTGGCTACACCTTC. Amino acid sequence: CASSLRGSGYTF.

V gene TRBV25-1 combines with J gene TRBJ2-7, with 8 bases matching TRBD1. The J call may be in error: the DNA end matches TRBJ2-5 better. The CDR3 spans 15 residues. Germline V gene lookup returns CDR1 MGHDK and CDR2 SYGVNS. The CDR3 loop is CASSQGQGQWETQYF. The CDR3 nucleotides read TGTGCCAGCAGTCAAGGACAGGGTCAGTGGGAGACCCAGTACTTC.

The V and J genes are TRBV12-5 and TRBJ2-3; TRBD1 agrees at 12 bases. The CDR3 length is 15 residues. The J segment lost 4 bases and the V segment lost 5 bases, leaving 4 bases of the junction unmatched. Germline V CDR1 and CDR2: LGHNT, FRNRAP. The CDR3 DNA is TGTGCTAGTGGTCAGGGACAGGGGGCCTCAGATACGCAGTATTTT. Translation: CASGQGQGASDTQYF.

V is TRBV20-1 and J is TRBJ1-2; D may be TRBD1 (5 bases). The V gene's germline CDR1 is DFQATT and CDR2 SNEGSKA (reference sequence). The CDR3 is 13 amino acids. The V end was cut by 6 bases, the J end by 2 bases, with 13 bases between. The CDR3 DNA reads TGCAGTGCCCAGACAGACCTAAACTATGGCTACACCTTC. This sequence encodes CSAQTDLNYGYTF.

The chain is built from TRBV12-3 or TRBV12-4 and TRBJ1-1; D not certain. The CDR3 runs 13 residues. The germline V and J ends were trimmed by 7 bases and 1 base, with 10 bases remaining between them. CDR3 DNA: TGTGCCAGCATTTCCGACAAGAACACTGAAGCTTTCTTT. Protein: CASISDKNTEAFF.

This clonotype was counted a single time. The genes are TRBV20-1 and TRBJ2-7; D gene ambiguous. Per the germline V gene, CDR1 is DFQATT and CDR2 is SNEGSKA (reference sequence). With 3 bases removed from V and 1 base from J, the gap between germline ends came to 7 bases. The CDR3 covers 12 residues. In DNA, the CDR3 is TGCAGTGCTAGGAAGACATCCTACGAGCAGTACTTC. Protein product: CSARKTSYEQYF.

This clonotype was seen a single time. The chain uses TRBV11-2 and TRBJ1-2; tentative D call: TRBD1 (5 bases). CDR1 and CDR2 (germline): SGHAT, FQNNGV. The CDR3 covers 15 residues. The V gene lost 1 base and the J gene lost 8 bases, with 17 bases spanning the gap. The CDR3 region has the DNA TGTGCCAGCAGCTTAGCCGGGACGGCCAACGGGGGCTACACCTTC. Protein sequence: CASSLAGTANGGYTF. Variable domain in full (rest from reference TRBV11-2 and TRBJ1-2): EAGVAQSPRYKIIEKRQSVAFWCNPISGHATLYWYQQILGQGPKLLIQFQNNGVVDDSQLPKDRFSAERLKGVDSTLKIQPAKLEDSAVYLCASSLAGTANGGYTFGSGTRLTVV.

The V and J genes are TRBV7-2 and TRBJ1-4; D gene uncertain. There are 15 residues in the CDR3. V dropped 5 bases and J dropped 8 bases, with 18 bases sitting between them. Per the germline V gene, CDR1 is SGHTA and CDR2 is FQGNSA. The CDR3 nucleotides are TGTGCCAGCAGCGGGCCGTGGCGGGGTGGGGAAAAACTGTTTTTT. It is translated as CASSGPWRGGEKLFF.

This rearrangement joins TRBV25-1 to TRBJ2-7; 10 nucleotides agree with TRBD2. Germline V CDR1 and CDR2: MGHDK, SYGVNS. CDR3 size: 15 residues. V shed 1 base and J 5 bases; nucleotides not matched to a gene: 5. The CDR3 DNA reads as TGTGCCAGCAGTGAATTGGGGACTAGCGCGGACGAGCAGTACTTC. Its protein is CASSELGTSADEQYF.

V usage is TRBV15 and J usage is TRBJ2-7; 10 bases line up with TRBD2. J was trimmed by 1 base and V by 0 bases; bases with no gene match: 12. Germline values: CDR1 LNHNV, CDR2 YYDKDF (reference sequence). This CDR3 is built from 19 residues. CDR3 in DNA: TGTGCCACCAGCAGAGATCTTCAAGCGGGAGGGAGGAAGTCCTACGAGCAGTACTTC. Protein: CATSRDLQAGGRKSYEQYF. The entire variable domain, with the rest obtained from reference TRBV15 and TRBJ2-7, is as follows: DAMVIQNPRYQVTQFGKPVTLSCSQTLNHNVMYWYQQKSSQAPKLLFHYYDKDFNNEADTPDNFQSRRPNTSFCFLDIRSPGLGDTAMYLCATSRDLQAGGRKSYEQYFGPGTRLTVT.

V is TRBV3-1 and J is TRBJ2-1; 10 positions agree with TRBD2. The CDR3 consists of 23 residues. V lost 0 bases, J lost 8 bases, and 28 bases stayed unmatched. Germline V gene sequence: CDR1 LGHDT, CDR2 YNNKEL (reference sequence). DNA of the CDR3: TGTGCCAGCAGCCAAGAGATTTTGGGACAGGCCCTTAGAGCGGGAGGGCCAGTCGATGAGCAGTTCTTC. Amino acids: CASSQEILGQALRAGGPVDEQFF.

This clonotype was observed a few times. The J gene is TRBJ2-1, the V gene TRBV5-1, with D maybe TRBD1 (6 bases). Trimming removed 3 bases from V and 1 base from J, with 11 bases in between. CDR1 is SGHRS and CDR2 is YFSETQ in the germline V gene. This CDR3 contains 15 residues. The CDR3 region is CASSSQGGSYNEQFF. The CDR3 DNA reads TGCGCCAGCAGCTCCCAAGGGGGATCCTACAATGAGCAGTTCTTC.

For the CDR3, the DNA is TGCGCCAGCAGCGGTCCAGGGCCGACCTACGAGCAGTACTTC. Amino acids: CASSGPGPTYEQYF. The genes are TRBV5-1 and TRBJ2-7, with D perhaps TRBD1 (5 bases). Germline V gene lookup returns CDR1 SGHRS and CDR2 YFSETQ. The CDR3 is 14 residues long. Deletions cut 4 bases from V and 2 bases from J, with 13 bases between.

This clonotype was seen a few times. This chain joins TRBV15 and TRBJ2-7; D may match TRBD1 or TRBD2 (5 bases each). V was clipped by 2 bases and J by 1 base, with 18 bases between them. CDR3 size: 17 residues. Per the germline V gene, CDR1 is LNHNV and CDR2 is YYDKDF (reference sequence). As DNA, the CDR3 is TGTGCCACCAGCAGACCTCTCCTCCGGGACGGATCCTACGAGCAGTACTTC. This sequence encodes CATSRPLLRDGSYEQYF. Full variable domain (missing parts from reference TRBV15 and TRBJ2-7): DAMVIQNPRYQVTQFGKPVTLSCSQTLNHNVMYWYQQKSSQAPKLLFHYYDKDFNNEADTPDNFQSRRPNTSFCFLDIRSPGLGDTAMYLCATSRPLLRDGSYEQYFGPGTRLTVT.

This sequence joins TRBV5-1 and TRBJ2-1, with 8 bases fitting TRBD2. Germline CDR1 is SGHRS and CDR2 is YFSETQ. This CDR3 has 15 amino acids. The junction had 6 bases not matched to a gene; V was cut back by 2 bases and J by 5 bases. The CDR3 sequence is CASSFNTGGHNEQFF. As DNA, the CDR3 is TGCGCCAGCAGCTTCAATACGGGAGGGCACAATGAGCAGTTCTTC.

This clonotype was detected only a few times. The chain combines TRBV10-3 with TRBJ2-1; 10 bases align to TRBD2. Germline V gives CDR1 ENHRY, CDR2 SYGVKD. V was pared by 5 bases and J by 5 bases, with 3 bases of the junction left unmatched. There are 14 residues in the CDR3. CDR3 protein: CAISRLAGDNEQFF. CDR3 bases: TGTGCCATCAGTCGACTAGCGGGTGACAATGAGCAGTTCTTC.

This chain links TRBV27 with TRBJ2-1; 9 bases map to TRBD2. The CDR3 length is 13 residues. Germline V gene lookup returns CDR1 MNHEY and CDR2 SMNVEV (reference sequence). J gave up 5 bases and V 7 bases, and 3 bases lay outside the gene matches. The DNA for the CDR3 is TGTGCCAGCAAGGGACTAGCAGACAATGAGCAGTTCTTC. This codes for CASKGLADNEQFF.

This rearrangement joins TRBV7-6 to TRBJ2-7; 9 bases are shared with TRBD1. Germline-derived CDR1 and CDR2 are SGHVS and FNYEAQ. CDR3 length: 16 amino acids. V was pared by 5 bases and J by 6 bases, with 14 bases of the junction left unmatched. The DNA of the CDR3 is TGTGCCAGCAGCCGGACAAGGACAGGGGCCTGGGGCGAGCAGTACTTC. It yields the protein CASSRTRTGAWGEQYF.